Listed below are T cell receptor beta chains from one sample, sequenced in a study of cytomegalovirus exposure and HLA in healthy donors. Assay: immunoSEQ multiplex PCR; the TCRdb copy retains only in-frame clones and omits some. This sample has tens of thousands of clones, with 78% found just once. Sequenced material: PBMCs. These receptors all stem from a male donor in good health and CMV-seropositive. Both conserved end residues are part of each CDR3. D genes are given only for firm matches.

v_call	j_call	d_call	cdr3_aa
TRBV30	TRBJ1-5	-	CAWTPGEGQPQHF
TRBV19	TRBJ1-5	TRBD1	CGTGTVYQPQHF
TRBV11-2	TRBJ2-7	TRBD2	CASSYGGAGEQYF
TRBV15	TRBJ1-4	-	CATSRRHTLAEKLFF
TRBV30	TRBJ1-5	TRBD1	CAWESDRGGEPQHF
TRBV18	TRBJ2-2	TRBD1	CASSLLLNRQGRDNTGELFF
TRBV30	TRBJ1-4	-	CALGGRITNEKLFF
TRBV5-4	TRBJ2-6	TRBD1	CASSSGTGGAGANVLTF
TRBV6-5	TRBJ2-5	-	CASSYVQVSETQYF
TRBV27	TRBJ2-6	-	CASSLRAGRSSRSGANVLTF
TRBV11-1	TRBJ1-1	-	CASSLGAAEAFF
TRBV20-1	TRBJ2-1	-	CSASGENEQFF
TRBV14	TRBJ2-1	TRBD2	CASSQDFGAGEGEQFF
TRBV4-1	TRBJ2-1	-	CASSQPSQRLNEQFF
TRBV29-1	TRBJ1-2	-	CSVESQGWSSYTF
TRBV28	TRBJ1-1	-	CASSPTSGGATEAFF
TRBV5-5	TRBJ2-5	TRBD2	CASSLAVAGGRETQYF
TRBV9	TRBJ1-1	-	CASSGQGGYTEAFF
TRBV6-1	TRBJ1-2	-	CASSEQGNYGYTF
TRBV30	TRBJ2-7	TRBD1	CAWSRTGGTYEQYF
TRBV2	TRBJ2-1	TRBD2	CASSWTSGNEQFF
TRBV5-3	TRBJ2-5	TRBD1	CARSDTGTETQETQYF
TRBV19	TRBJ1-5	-	CASTSGMENQPQHF
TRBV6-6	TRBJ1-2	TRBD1	CASSYAQTGGGGYTF
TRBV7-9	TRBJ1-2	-	CASRGRRVKSGYTF
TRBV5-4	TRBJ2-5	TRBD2	CASTPSGASGAKETQYF
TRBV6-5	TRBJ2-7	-	CASSPSESYEQYF
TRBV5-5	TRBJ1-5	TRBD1	CASSLVQGDNQPQHF
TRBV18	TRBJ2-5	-	CASSMSSQETQYF
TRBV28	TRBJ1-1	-	CASIAPISGDTEAFF
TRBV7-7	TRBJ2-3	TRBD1	CASSLGQGSDTQYF
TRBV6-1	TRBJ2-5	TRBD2	CASNLSGSRETQYF